A single sample is the source of the 10 T cell receptor beta chains below, sequenced in a study of T-cell memory formation after mild COVID-19 (dated by TCRdb to about 2021). Library construction relied on 5' RACE. The listed sequencing device is Illumina NovaSeq 6000. TCRdb reprocessing: public reads trimmed at Q25 with fastp, clones called with MiXCR, in-frame beta chains kept. Each CDR3 protein gets just one entry, which takes the most common genes and DNA from the rows behind it. The sample table lists 250,000 to 350,000 distinct CDR3 sequences, less than 20% of them with a count of one. Jointly, the top ten make up around 20% of the sample. The sequenced sample consisted of PBMCs or a T cell subset sorted from them (not recorded which). The receptors derive from a man aged 18 to 35 who had mild COVID-19 (a few samples of this study predate the infection). The sample titles of this study are shuffled in the database, so cell type and time point are left out; the donor was told from shared clones.

V and J are TRBV25-1 and TRBJ1-6; a weak D match, TRBD1 (6 bases). The CDR3 consists of 13 residues. V was clipped by 11 bases and J by 8 bases, with 16 bases between them. Germline V gene data show CDR1 as MGHDK and CDR2 as SYGVNS. CDR3 residues: CAAGRDTDSPLHF. DNA for the CDR3: TGTGCCGCGGGAAGGGACACGGATTCACCCCTCCACTTT.

For this clonotype: At one boundary the junction diverges from the germline segment, which might be a read error. The chain couples TRBV4-3 to TRBJ1-1; D gene uncertain. Germline assignment: CDR1 LGHNA and CDR2 YSLEER. The CDR3 covers 14 residues. CDR3 nucleotides: TGTGCCAGCAGCTTACGGCCCTCAGGCAGGGAAGCTTTCTTT. Translated, it gives CASSLRPSGREAFF.

This clonotype was detected only a few times. V usage is TRBV3-1 and J usage is TRBJ1-1; D might be TRBD1 (6 bases). The V end was cut by 4 bases, the J end by 3 bases, with 18 bases between. CDR3 size: 16 residues. Germline CDR1 reads LGHDT; CDR2 reads YNNKEL (reference sequence). Here the CDR3 DNA reads TGTGCCAGCAGCCCAAGGGGGGCGCAGAGAGACACTGAAGCTTTCTTT. Translated: CASSPRGAQRDTEAFF.

This clonotype has at least ten counts. V usage is TRBV3-1 and J usage is TRBJ2-3; unclear D gene. This CDR3 comprises 14 residues. V dropped 0 bases and J dropped 1 base, with 5 bases sitting between them. Germline values: CDR1 LGHDT, CDR2 YNNKEL (reference sequence). Here the CDR3 DNA reads TGTGCCAGCAGCCAAGAAAGGGGCACAGATACGCAGTATTTT. It translates to CASSQERGTDTQYF.

The chain recombines TRBV7-6 with TRBJ2-6, with 7 bases matching TRBD1. V trimming: 5 bases; J trimming: 0 bases; junction bases outside the gene matches: 10. Germline values: CDR1 SGHVS, CDR2 FNYEAQ. This CDR3 has 18 residues. Here the CDR3 DNA reads TGTGCCAGCAGCAATAGTCGCGCAGGGGGCTCTGGGGCCAACGTCCTGACTTTC. Translation gives CASSNSRAGGSGANVLTF.

This clonotype has just a few counts. The gene calls are TRBV2 and TRBJ2-7; D is unclear. Germline V gene data show CDR1 as SNHLY and CDR2 as FYNNEI. The CDR3 has 11 amino acids. The V end was cut by 7 bases, the J end by 6 bases, with 10 bases between. The CDR3 coding sequence is TGTGCCAGCACTGTCGCTGCCGAGCAGTACGTC. Protein: CASTVAAEQYV.

This clonotype has a handful of counts. The chain couples TRBV7-3 to TRBJ1-1; possible D gene TRBD1, 5 bases. The ends were cut back, 5 bases at V and 3 bases at J, with 13 bases in the middle. CDR1 and CDR2 (germline): SGHTA, FQGTGA. This CDR3 spans 14 amino acids. Here the CDR3 DNA reads TGTGCCAGCAGCAGGGACCGCTGGGACACTGAAGCTTTCTTT. Its translation is CASSRDRWDTEAFF.

V usage is TRBV5-1 and J usage is TRBJ1-3; a weak D match, TRBD1 (5 bases). The V end lost 4 bases, the J end lost 4 bases, and 12 bases lay between the germline ends. The CDR3 contains 14 residues. Germline values: CDR1 SGHRS, CDR2 YFSETQ. DNA for the CDR3: TGCGCCAGCAGCCCGCGCGGGACGGGAAACACCATATATTTT. Translation: CASSPRGTGNTIYF.

In this sample, this clonotype turned up a few times. V and J are TRBV20-1 and TRBJ1-1; D gene unclear. Trimming pared 3 bases from V and 5 bases from J, leaving 7 bases between. Looked up from germline, CDR1 is DFQATT and CDR2 is SNEGSKA (reference sequence). The CDR3 contains 11 residues. CDR3 DNA: TGCAGTGCTAGGGGCTGGACTGAAGCTTTCTTT. Translating it yields CSARGWTEAFF.

This clonotype showed up just a few times. The rearrangement joins TRBV4-2 to TRBJ2-2; no clear D. Germline CDR1 reads LGHNA; CDR2 reads YNFKEQ. This CDR3 is built from 16 residues. The germline V and J ends were trimmed by 0 bases and 0 bases, with 8 bases remaining between them. CDR3 bases: TGTGCCAGCAGCCAAGATAACATTGCGAACACCGGGGAGCTGTTTTTT. Translating it yields CASSQDNIANTGELFF.